This T cell receptor beta chain was sequenced in a study of cytomegalovirus exposure and HLA in healthy donors (dated 2017 in TCRdb). General notes on the study: In an earlier analysis of several hundred of the donors, 276 Gb of sequence data and 90 million to 120 million unique TCR beta sequences from roughly 200 million T cells were reported. An early release covering roughly 600 HLA-typed donors comprised approximately 290 gigabases of sequencing data and 85 million or so unique TCR sequences. The genetic ancestry cluster associated with self-reported Caucasian donors included about 84% of the roughly 400 genotyped donors. The study was designed to test whether signatures of past pathogen exposure could be identified by cataloging public T cell receptors. Using immunosequencing, the study profiled T cell repertoires from about 610 subjects and related those repertoires to cytomegalovirus serostatus. Besides the first cohort of roughly 660 subjects, a separate validation cohort made up of over 95 different subjects was used. High-throughput TCR immunosequencing, statistical association of individual TCRs with disease status, and machine learning were combined to predict cytomegalovirus infection status. A later analysis re-analyzed previously published TCR beta repertoires from 666 donors and added high-resolution HLA genotyping to study TCR occurrence patterns. In the later analysis, no new phenotypic data were used to find candidate immune exposures; instead, reliance was placed on TCR beta sequences and their occurrence across donors. An earlier analysis of around 580 of the donors used high-throughput TCR beta sequencing to judge whether each TCR beta V gene segment behaved as functional or pseudogenic. Donor age, sex, ethnicity and CMV serostatus were compiled alongside the repertoire data. A later genetic analysis took genome-wide SNP genotypes for about three fifths of the 666 donors and used that subset as a discovery cohort. Every discovery cohort repertoire had been produced on one sequencing platform. HLA typing covered class I and class II loci at four-digit resolution. Typing coverage differed by locus: A, B, C, DRB1 and DQB1 were typed in about 620-640 donors, DQA1 in 500 to 550, DPA1 in around 610, and DPB1 in 400 to 480. A few DR-DQ haplotypes were treated as single units for association and clustering because of strong linkage in the cohort. Among roughly 400 genotyped donors of the cohort, an average of around 220,000 unique TCR beta nucleotide sequences was sequenced per donor, of which approximately 18% were non-productive. Broader findings and caveats from the paper: A cluster of highly shared sequence variants was judged likely to be a technical artifact of the sequencing pipeline. For the cohort, immune exposure information was limited to CMV serostatus. A total of fewer than 200 TCR beta chains were listed by the study as associated with cytomegalovirus. The authors suggested that the approach could potentially be extended to other disease states and immunological phenotypes. Approximately 18 rarely observed V segments, including chromosome 9 orphons, were excluded from the earlier analysis of approximately 500 of the donors because counts were too low. A later genetic analysis reported fewer N-insertions in productive TCRs among donors in an Asian-associated ancestry cluster than the approximately 700-donor mean. In a later analysis, TCR association rates were found to vary across HLA loci, with the most associated TCRs seen for DRB1 alleles and the fewest for HLA-C alleles. Linkage disequilibrium might explain the correlated functional status among segregating V segments, but an unknown experimental factor could not be ruled out. In vitro tests confirmed that a few of the cytomegalovirus-associated TCR beta chains recognize cytomegalovirus antigens. The 87-base-pair reads could not distinguish some IMGT-functional V segments, including TRBV6-2 and TRBV6-3, so those segments were excluded. In both the original and validation cohorts, the classifier was reported to diagnose cytomegalovirus status with high specificity and sensitivity. Strong co-occurrence of HLA alleles, especially DR and DQ, made assigning TCR associations to individual alleles difficult. A later genetic analysis associated a missense DCLRE1C variant with V-gene and J-gene trimming of TCR beta chains, and an independent cohort replicated the association. At a false discovery rate of 0.05, a later analysis linked 16,000 or so TCR beta sequences to specific HLA alleles. A later analysis found that HLA-associated TCR beta chains were more clonally expanded and had lower generation probabilities than equally common non-associated chains. Broadly in line with IMGT annotations, most TCR beta V segments showed up in productive rearrangements about 87% or about 30% of the time in an earlier analysis of 450 to 750 of the donors. A further reported finding was that TCR beta sequences accurately predicted the HLA-A and HLA-B alleles for most subjects in the first cohort. In a later analysis, several top co-occurrence clusters were reported to appear linked to parvovirus B19, influenza, CMV and Epstein-Barr virus. Most CMV-associated TCR beta chains appeared to be HLA-restricted in a later analysis, and the HLA associations seemed to be driven largely by CMV exposure. Most TCR sequences were seen in very few donors, while some public TCRs were found in many individuals. Only TCR beta chains were sequenced in this cohort, and the absence of alpha or paired-chain data limited detectable features. Sequencing depth was assumed to be roughly uniform across donors in the presence/absence analyses, though that assumption may not hold. Because some donors lacked HLA typing at each locus, the association tests relied only on the typed subset.

Library method: the immunoSEQ multiplex PCR assay. The multiplex PCR relied on a mix of 60 forward primers for TCR Vbeta segments and 13 reverse primers for TCR Jbeta segments. The CDR3 region of rearranged TCR beta genes was amplified from genomic DNA by a multiplex PCR assay. The Illumina HiSeq System was used to sequence the amplified TCR beta libraries as 87-base-pair reads. In the source study's methods: A later analysis counted approximately 74 million unique TCR beta chains across the 640 or so repertoires, and 10 million to 11 million of these chains were shared by at least two donors. To remove PCR and sequencing errors, raw reads were error-corrected and collapsed into unique sequences using a nearest-neighbor algorithm that merged closely related sequences. Alignment of CDR3 sequences to IMGT reference sequences was used to assign V, D and J gene segments. Each retained sequence needed at least a six-nucleotide match to both a V gene segment and a J gene segment. A rearrangement was called productive if the CDR3 had no stop codons and remained in frame with V and J, and every other rearrangement was called non-productive. CDR3 was defined by IMGT convention, running from the second conserved V-encoded cysteine to the conserved J-encoded phenylalanine. The earlier analysis of fewer than 750 of the donors excluded sequences that lacked an unambiguous match to a single V gene segment. An earlier analysis of several hundred of the donors called V segments functional above 56.7% productive rearrangements and segregating when the between-donor standard deviation exceeded 5%. A statistical classification framework was developed to diagnose cytomegalovirus status using the catalog of TCR beta chain sequences. V and J gene assignment, in a later analysis, came from comparing TCR nucleotide sequences with IMGT/GENE-DB human TR gene sequences. In a later analysis, CDR3 sequences and most-parsimonious VDJ recombination scenarios were assigned using the TCRdist pipeline. In a later analysis, each TCR beta chain was defined by its CDR3 amino acid sequence together with its V-gene family, and reads lacking a unique V-gene family were excluded. A later analysis removed roughly 590 highly shared, low-generation-probability nucleotide sequences to deal with suspected cross-contamination and a sequencing artifact. In a later analysis, a clonal expansion index was calculated for each public chain from normalized within-repertoire ranks of inferred template counts. In a later analysis, generation probabilities were computed using a VDJ recombination model fitted to out-of-frame rearrangements, and the results were checked against IGoR. Hypergeometric tests were used in a later analysis to score TCR-TCR, TCR-HLA and TCR-CMV co-occurrence, with a repertoire-size bias correction applied to the TCR pairs. To estimate false discovery rates, a later analysis permuted the HLA or CMV assignments 20 times. In a later analysis, co-occurring TCRs were grouped using DBSCAN, and TCRdist sequence similarity was added for clustering within HLA-allele-positive subsets. Repertoires with fewer than 30,000 or more than 120,000 public chains, plus five repertoires with anomalous nucleotide sharing, were excluded from co-occurrence clustering. TCRdb re-hosts the immuneACCESS table, in-frame sequences only. Its copies lack some clones; in the studies checked, an unresolved V gene accounts for under half of them, and the cause for the rest is not known. The DNA gave D and trimming, while V, J and clone size come from that table. The sample contains 100,000 or so clones, around 84% of them found a single time. The ten largest clones represent about 2% of the sample.

This clone has just a few counts. Its antigen target is currently unknown. No base-level quality is on record; no much larger clone is a single base apart. Trimming takes 3 bases off V and 3 bases off J; junction bases not matched to a gene: 12. There are 17 amino acids in the CDR3, from cysteine to phenylalanine inclusive. The sequence is cut down to CDR3 DNA, 51 bases in frame from base 1. CDR1 and CDR2 are drawn from the germline V gene: SGHDT, YYEEEE. The cohort comprised 666 healthy bone marrow donors. At the time of sampling, every cohort member was nominally healthy, though immune exposures that went unrecorded were likely present. The donor tested CMV seronegative and was one of the 352 seronegative cohort members. A peripheral blood sample was collected from each donor, and TCR beta sequencing was performed on peripheral blood mononuclear cells. Genomic DNA extraction from the blood cell samples was performed with the Qiagen DNeasy Blood Extraction Kit.

This receptor was obtained from a man younger than 35 in good health and CMV-seronegative. The sample was PBMCs. Here the chain combines TRBV5-6 and TRBJ2-7, and TRBD1 aligns with 10 junction nucleotides. CDR3 protein: CASSYISGTGVLYEQYF. Here is the DNA: TGTGCCAGCAGCTACATCTCCGGGACAGGGGTCCTCTACGAGCAGTACTTC.